This T cell receptor beta chain was observed in a study of blood T cell repertoires in COVID-19. Study-wide context: Samples representing acute and convalescent COVID-19 were sourced from the United States, Italy and Spain. In each case, the material was cDNA or gDNA derived from T cells, B-cell-depleted T cells, or PBMCs.

The V gene's germline CDR1 is SNHLY and CDR2 FYNNEI. With 5 bases removed from V and 4 bases from J, the gap between germline ends came to 11 bases. This CDR3 has 13 residues. As handled by the study authors: How many nucleated cells were present was estimated from reference gene primer amplification. Clones were sequenced by immunoSEQ multiplex PCR, and TCRdb holds only the in-frame ones, with some missing. V and J calls and clone size are copied from that table; D and trimming were computed from the DNA. This sample has 650,000 to 800,000 clones, with around 90% found just once. The rearrangement joins TRBV2 to TRBJ1-2; possible D gene TRBD1, 6 bases. The sample was peripheral blood. The receptor's source is a woman under 30 with acute or convalescent COVID-19. CDR3 region: CASSPGEVYGYTF. The DNA for the CDR3 is TGTGCCAGCAGTCCAGGGGAAGTCTATGGCTACACCTTC.